Listed below are T cell receptor beta chains from one sample, sequenced in a study of CD8 T cells in ankylosing spondylitis. A single record per CDR3 protein comes from TCRdb applying MiXCR to the 5' RACE reads. The sample includes 220,000 or so distinct CDR3 sequences, about 10% seen only once; the top ten take approximately 20%. The specimen sequenced was blood, either unsorted or a sorted T cell fraction (not recorded which). The receptors were sampled from a male donor with ankylosing spondylitis or in good health (not recorded which). CDR3s include the opening cysteine and the closing phenylalanine or tryptophan.

>TRBV29-1|TRBJ1-2
CSVVAGGSGYTF
>TRBV20-1|TRBJ2-1
CSAVTGGRNEQFF
>TRBV28|TRBJ1-1
CASSLIGNGGRTEAFF
>TRBV3-1|TRBJ1-1
CASSQGRGRGGAFF
>TRBV5-1|TRBJ1-6
CASNYDSNSPLHF
>TRBV5-6|TRBJ1-1
CASISVLNTEAFF
>TRBV7-3|TRBJ2-1
CASSLIAHGGGTTNNEQFF
>TRBV6-5|TRBJ2-3
CASSSPASTDTQYF
>TRBV2|TRBJ2-3
CASSDTGRGLTGVTDTQYF
>TRBV28|TRBJ2-7
CASSVPRGHYEQYF